Listed below are T cell receptor beta chains from one sample, sequenced in a study of OX40 agonist ivuxolimab in advanced cancers. The method was immunoSEQ multiplex PCR; TCRdb's version includes in-frame clones alone and lacks a portion of them. There are 45,000 to 50,000 clones in the sample; around 90% occur only once, and 6.7% lies in the top ten. The source material was CD4+ or CD8+ T cells sorted from blood, sampled in a trial of the OX40 agonist ivuxolimab. The receptor source for this set is an adult with an advanced solid tumor such as melanoma, head and neck, liver or kidney cancer. CDR3s leave out the opening cysteine and the closing phenylalanine or tryptophan. Expanded clones are given a class, and other clones once, few, many or no size at all.

v_gene,abundance,j_gene,CDR3aa
TRBV5-4,.,TRBJ2-5,ASRGGGETQY
TRBV25-1,once,TRBJ1-5,ASSGGGYLQPQH
TRBV9,few,TRBJ2-5,ASSAGTGAAETQY
TRBV19,.,TRBJ2-1,ASSIGAGEDEQF
TRBV11-2,once,TRBJ2-7,ASRRGTGGSYEQY
TRBV4-1,.,TRBJ1-1,ASSQGWDNTEAF
TRBV30,.,TRBJ1-6,AWIGTGINSPLH
TRBV5-1,.,TRBJ1-2,ASSLGEQGAT
TRBV4-1,.,TRBJ1-5,ASSQDGEGSNQPQH
TRBV4-1,.,TRBJ1-4,ASSFGQGATNEKLF
TRBV4-2,.,TRBJ2-5,ASSQIPAGEWETQY
TRBV7-3,.,TRBJ2-2,ASSPSGEEKAGELF
TRBV19,.,TRBJ1-3,AKMDRGGGNTIY
TRBV7-9,.,TRBJ1-2,ASSFPGTKTNYGYT
TRBV2,.,TRBJ1-5,ASSAARDSNQPQH
TRBV6-1,.,TRBJ1-1,ASSVSI
TRBV6-6,.,TRBJ2-1,ASSSRVYNEQF
TRBV19,.,TRBJ2-3,ASTGTSGRTDTQY
TRBV10-2,.,TRBJ1-4,ASSEPGVGANEKLF
TRBV11-1,.,TRBJ2-3,ASSLGNPDTDTQY
TRBV6-1,once,TRBJ2-3,ASSGGTERQGTDTQY
TRBV6-5,.,TRBJ1-2,ASSPGQGGYGYT
TRBV10-2,once,TRBJ2-2,ASSESGDTGELF
TRBV29-1,few,TRBJ1-2,SAQASYGYT
TRBV19,.,TRBJ1-3,ASSISGIEEGNTIY
TRBV4-1,.,TRBJ1-1,ASSQLSSMNTEAF
TRBV6-5,.,TRBJ2-7,ASSYSAETYEQY
TRBV29-1,.,TRBJ1-2,SVEDQGALGYT
TRBV19,once,TRBJ1-1,ASLQGPSFEAEAF